One sample yielded the 19 T cell receptor beta chains listed below, sequenced in a study of blood T cell repertoires in COVID-19. Produced via immunoSEQ multiplex PCR; TCRdb's table is partial and in-frame only. The sample has 200,000 to 250,000 clones, roughly 85% seen once; the top ten hold about 2.5%. Sequencing used peripheral blood. Source of these receptors: a woman between 70 and 85 years old with COVID-19, enrolled during active disease.

The genes are TRBV5-1 and TRBJ2-3; 9 nucleotides line up with TRBD1. The CDR3 has 15 residues. Germline CDR1 reads SGHRS; CDR2 reads YFSETQ. J gave up 2 bases and V 4 bases, and 5 bases lay outside the gene matches. DNA of the CDR3: TGCGCCAGCAGCACGGGACAGGGCTTCACAGATACGCAGTATTTT. Protein: CASSTGQGFTDTQYF.

The chain employs TRBV7-2 and TRBJ2-7; 12 positions match TRBD2. Looked up from germline, CDR1 is SGHTA and CDR2 is FQGNSA. V gave up 5 bases and J gave up 0 bases; unmatched junction bases: 2. CDR3 length: 15 amino acids. In nucleotides, the CDR3 is TGTGCCAGCAGCCAGACTAGCGGGAGCTCCTACGAGCAGTACTTC. As protein: CASSQTSGSSYEQYF.

The chain is built from TRBV4-2 and TRBJ2-5, with unresolved D. Germline CDR1 and CDR2: LGHNA and YNFKEQ. CDR3 length: 15 amino acids. The V and J ends lost 0 bases and 4 bases respectively, with 12 bases between them. CDR3 sequence: CASSQEENRRETQYF. The CDR3, as DNA: TGTGCCAGCAGCCAAGAAGAGAACAGACGAGAGACCCAGTACTTC.

This chain uses TRBV11-2 with TRBJ1-1; D unresolved. CDR1 and CDR2 from the germline V gene are SGHAT and FQNNGV. The CDR3 consists of 10 residues. The V end lost 10 bases, the J end lost 13 bases, and 16 bases lay between the germline ends. In nucleotides, the CDR3 is TGTGCCACGCGGGCAGGCGCGATTTTCTTT. It codes for CATRAGAIFF.

This clone was detected a few times. The chain recombines TRBV9 with TRBJ2-3, with a weak D call TRBD1 (7 bases). CDR1 and CDR2 (germline): SGDLS, YYNGEE. The CDR3 runs to 18 residues. Trimming stripped 5 bases from V and 1 base from J, with 23 bases between. CDR3 nucleotides: TGTGCCAGCAGTGTCCACGGCAGGGGGGCTCCTGGCACAGATACGCAGTATTTT. This encodes CASSVHGRGAPGTDTQYF.

The rearrangement links TRBV7-2 to TRBJ2-2; the D gene is possibly TRBD2 (5 bases). The V gene's germline CDR1 is SGHTA and CDR2 FQGNSA. Trimming took off 6 bases at V and 0 bases at J, with 11 bases between the two ends. The CDR3 consists of 15 residues. As DNA, the CDR3 is TGTGCCAGCAGAGCGGTGATGACGAACACCGGGGAGCTGTTTTTT. Amino acid sequence: CASRAVMTNTGELFF.

The CDR3 region is CASSRSQGSGNTIYF. The CDR3 coding sequence is TGCGCCAGCAGCCGATCTCAGGGCTCTGGAAACACCATATATTTT. The chain is built from TRBV4-3 and TRBJ1-3; D is possibly TRBD1 (5 bases). Trimming took off 4 bases at V and 0 bases at J, with 10 bases between the two ends. The CDR3 contains 15 residues. The germline V gene has CDR1 LGHNA and CDR2 YSLEER.

V gene TRBV7-3 combines with J gene TRBJ2-7; 11 nucleotides align to TRBD1. Germline V gives CDR1 SGHTA, CDR2 FQGTGA. The CDR3 contains 15 residues. Trimming at V came to 3 bases and at J to 2 bases, leaving 3 bases not matched to a gene. The CDR3 DNA reads TGTGCCAGCAGCTTTGGGACAGGGGGAGCCTACGAGCAGTACTTC. It translates to CASSFGTGGAYEQYF. Full variable domain (rest looked up from reference TRBV7-3 and TRBJ2-7): GAGVSQTPSNKVTEKGKYVELRCDPISGHTALYWYRQSLGQGPEFLIYFQGTGAADDSGLPNDRFFAVRPEGSVSTLKIQRTERGDSAVYLCASSFGTGGAYEQYFGPGTRLTVT.

The V and J genes are TRBV7-9 and TRBJ2-1; TRBD2 matches 7 bases. This CDR3 has 19 residues. V trimming: 2 bases; J trimming: 2 bases; junction bases outside the gene matches: 15. Per the germline V gene, CDR1 is SEHNR and CDR2 is FQNEAQ (reference sequence). The CDR3 is CASSLSGLEKGDPYNEQFF. CDR3 in DNA: TGTGCCAGCAGCTTATCAGGACTAGAAAAAGGTGACCCCTACAATGAGCAGTTCTTC.

The chain has TRBV5-6 and TRBJ1-4, with D possibly TRBD1 on 5 matching bases. CDR1 and CDR2 (germline): SGHDT, YYEEEE. Trimming removed 3 bases from V and 1 base from J, with 10 bases in between. CDR3 size: 15 residues. CDR3 sequence reads: CASSSSRVTNEKLFF. The CDR3 coding sequence is TGTGCCAGCAGCTCTTCCAGGGTAACTAATGAAAAACTGTTTTTT.

V gene TRBV6-4 combines with J gene TRBJ2-2, with 9 bases identical to TRBD1. The germline CDR1 and CDR2 sequences are MRHNA and SNTAGT. The ends lost 0 bases at V and 4 bases at J; junction bases unmatched: 9. The CDR3 has 18 residues. DNA for the CDR3: TGTGCCAGCAGTGACTCGGGTACAGGGGGCCGCGGCACCGGGGAGCTGTTTTTT. Translating it yields CASSDSGTGGRGTGELFF.

This clone has only one observation. The chain has TRBV7-8 and TRBJ1-5; 10 positions agree with TRBD1. CDR3 length equals 17 residues. V lost 5 bases, J lost 1 base, and 8 bases stayed unmatched. Per germline, CDR1 SGHVS and CDR2 FQNEAQ. CDR3 residues: CASSPDRGRGSNQPQHF. The CDR3 DNA sequence: TGTGCCAGCAGCCCCGACAGGGGGCGAGGGAGCAATCAGCCCCAGCATTTT.

The chain recombines TRBV2 with TRBJ2-7, with D unresolved. Trimming cost V 6 bases and J 5 bases, with 8 bases left between them. The V gene's germline CDR1 is SNHLY and CDR2 FYNNEI. The CDR3 runs 11 residues. The chain's CDR3 is CASSWPDEQYF. CDR3 in DNA: TGTGCCAGCAGCTGGCCCGACGAGCAGTACTTC.

The chain employs TRBV11-3 and TRBJ1-6, with D uncertain. Germline V lookup: CDR1 SGHNT, CDR2 YENEEA. V shed 6 bases and J shed 6 bases, with 18 bases lying between them. This CDR3 has 16 residues. CDR3 in amino acids: CASSPTVAGGNSPLHF. CDR3 coding DNA: TGTGCCAGCAGTCCAACGGTTGCGGGCGGTAATTCACCCCTCCACTTT.

This chain connects TRBV24-1 to TRBJ1-2, with 7 bases matching TRBD1. J lost 6 bases, V lost 5 bases, and 11 bases had no gene match. Germline-derived CDR1 and CDR2 are KGHDR and SFDVKD. The CDR3 has 15 residues. The CDR3 DNA is TGTGCCACCAGTGTTCAGGGGGTGATGGTCGATGGCTACACCTTC. Translating gives CATSVQGVMVDGYTF.

The rearrangement joins TRBV6-6 to TRBJ1-1, with TRBD1 matching 7 bases. The germline CDR1 and CDR2 sequences are MNHNY and SVGAGI (reference sequence). V was clipped by 7 bases and J by 3 bases; unmatched bases: 5. The CDR3 sequence is 13 residues long. The CDR3 nucleotides are TGTGCCAGCATTTTAACAGGGGACACTGAAGCTTTCTTT. Its protein product is CASILTGDTEAFF.

This chain uses TRBV5-4 with TRBJ1-1; 9 positions agree with TRBD1. J was trimmed by 1 base and V by 4 bases; bases with no gene match: 5. CDR1 and CDR2 (germline): SGHNT, YYREEE (reference sequence). There are 15 residues in the CDR3. In nucleotides, the CDR3 is TGTGCCAGCAGCCTTGTGGACAGGGGGAACACTGAAGCTTTCTTT. Protein: CASSLVDRGNTEAFF.

The CDR3, as DNA: TGTGCCAGCGGGCTAGGAGGGGTTGGCGTGGAGGGGACCCAGTACTTC. This translates into CASGLGGVGVEGTQYF. The chain links TRBV7-3 to TRBJ2-5; D might be TRBD2 (6 bases). Trimming cost V 8 bases and J 7 bases, with 26 bases left between them. In germline, CDR1 is SGHTA, CDR2 FQGTGA. The CDR3 length is 16 residues.

V and J are TRBV2 and TRBJ1-1, with D perhaps TRBD1 (6 bases). V lost 6 bases, J lost 1 base, and 12 bases lay in between. The germline V gene encodes CDR1 SNHLY and CDR2 FYNNEI. The CDR3 runs to 14 residues. The CDR3 sequence is CASRKLTGNTEAFF. CDR3 DNA sequence: TGTGCCAGCAGAAAGCTGACAGGGAACACTGAAGCTTTCTTT.